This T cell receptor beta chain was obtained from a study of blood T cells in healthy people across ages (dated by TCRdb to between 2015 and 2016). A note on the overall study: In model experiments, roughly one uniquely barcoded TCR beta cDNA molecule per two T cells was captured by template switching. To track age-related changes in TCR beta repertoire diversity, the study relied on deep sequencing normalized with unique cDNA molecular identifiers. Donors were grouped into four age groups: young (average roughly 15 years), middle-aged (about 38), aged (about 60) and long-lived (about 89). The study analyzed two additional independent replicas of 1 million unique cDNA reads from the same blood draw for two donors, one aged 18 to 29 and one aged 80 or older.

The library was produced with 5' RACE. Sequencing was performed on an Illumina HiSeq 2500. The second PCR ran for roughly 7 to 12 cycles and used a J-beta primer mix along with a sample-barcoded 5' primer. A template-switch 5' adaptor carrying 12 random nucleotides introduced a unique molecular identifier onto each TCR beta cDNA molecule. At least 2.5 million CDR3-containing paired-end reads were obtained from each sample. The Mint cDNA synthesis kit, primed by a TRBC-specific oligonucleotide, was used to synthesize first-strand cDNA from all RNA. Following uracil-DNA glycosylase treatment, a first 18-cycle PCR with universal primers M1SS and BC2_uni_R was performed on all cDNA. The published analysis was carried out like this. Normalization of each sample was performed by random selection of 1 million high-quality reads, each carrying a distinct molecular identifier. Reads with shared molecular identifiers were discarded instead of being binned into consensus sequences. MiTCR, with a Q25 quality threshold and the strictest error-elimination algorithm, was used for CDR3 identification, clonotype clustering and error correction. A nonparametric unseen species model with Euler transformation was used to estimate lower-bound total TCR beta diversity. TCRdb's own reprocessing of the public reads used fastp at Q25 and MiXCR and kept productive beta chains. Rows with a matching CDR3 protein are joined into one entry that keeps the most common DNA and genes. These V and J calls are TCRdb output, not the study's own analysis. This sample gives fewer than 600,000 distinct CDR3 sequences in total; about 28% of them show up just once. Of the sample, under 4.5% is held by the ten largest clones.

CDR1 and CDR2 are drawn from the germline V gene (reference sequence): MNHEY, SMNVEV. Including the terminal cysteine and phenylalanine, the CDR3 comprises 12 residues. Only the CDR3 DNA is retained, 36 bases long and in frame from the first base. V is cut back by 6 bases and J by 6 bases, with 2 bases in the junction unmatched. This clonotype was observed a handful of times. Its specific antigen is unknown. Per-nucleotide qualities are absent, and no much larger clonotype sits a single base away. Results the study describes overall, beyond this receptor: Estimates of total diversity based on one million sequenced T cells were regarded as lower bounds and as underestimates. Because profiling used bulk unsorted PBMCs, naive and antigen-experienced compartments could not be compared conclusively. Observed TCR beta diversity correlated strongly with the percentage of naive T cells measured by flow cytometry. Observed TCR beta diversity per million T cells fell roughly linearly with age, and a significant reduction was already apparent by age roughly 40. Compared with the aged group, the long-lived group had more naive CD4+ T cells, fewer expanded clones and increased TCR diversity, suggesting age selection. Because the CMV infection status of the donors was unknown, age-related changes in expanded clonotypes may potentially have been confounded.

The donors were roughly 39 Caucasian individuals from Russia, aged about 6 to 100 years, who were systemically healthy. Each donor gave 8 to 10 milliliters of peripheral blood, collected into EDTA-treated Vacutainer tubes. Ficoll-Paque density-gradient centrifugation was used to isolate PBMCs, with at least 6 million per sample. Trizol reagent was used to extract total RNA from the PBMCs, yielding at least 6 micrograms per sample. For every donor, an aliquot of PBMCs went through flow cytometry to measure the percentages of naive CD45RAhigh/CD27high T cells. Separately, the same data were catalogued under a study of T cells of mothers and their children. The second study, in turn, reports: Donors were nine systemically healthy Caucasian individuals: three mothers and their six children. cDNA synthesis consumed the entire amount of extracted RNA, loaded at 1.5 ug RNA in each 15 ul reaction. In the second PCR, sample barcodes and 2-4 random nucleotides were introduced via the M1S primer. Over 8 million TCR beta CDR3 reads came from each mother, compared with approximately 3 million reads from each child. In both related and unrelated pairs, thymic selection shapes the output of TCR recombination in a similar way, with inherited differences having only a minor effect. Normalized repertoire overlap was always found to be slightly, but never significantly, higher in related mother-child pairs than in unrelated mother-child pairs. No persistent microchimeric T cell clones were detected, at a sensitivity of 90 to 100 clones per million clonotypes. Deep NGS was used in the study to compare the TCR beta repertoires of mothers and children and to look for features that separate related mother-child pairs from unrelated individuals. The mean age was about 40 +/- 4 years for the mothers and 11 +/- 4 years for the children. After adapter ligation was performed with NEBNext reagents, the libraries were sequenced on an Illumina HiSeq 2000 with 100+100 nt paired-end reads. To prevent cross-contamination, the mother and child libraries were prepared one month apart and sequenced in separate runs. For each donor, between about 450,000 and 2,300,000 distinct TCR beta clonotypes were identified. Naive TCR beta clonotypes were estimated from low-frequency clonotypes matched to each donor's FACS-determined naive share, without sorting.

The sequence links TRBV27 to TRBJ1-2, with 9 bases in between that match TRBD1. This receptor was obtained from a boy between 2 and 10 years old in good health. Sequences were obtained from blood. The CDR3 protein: CASRGTGHGYTF. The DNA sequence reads TGTGCCAGCAGGGGGACAGGGCATGGCTACACCTTC.